The next 21 T cell receptor beta chains were all read from a single sample in a study of cytomegalovirus exposure and HLA in healthy donors. Both 60 Vbeta primers and 13 Jbeta primers went into the PCR. The method was immunoSEQ multiplex PCR; TCRdb's version includes in-frame clones alone and lacks a portion of them. The table records 100,000 to 150,000 clones, 65% to 90% of them present only once. Sequencing was performed on PBMCs. The source of these receptors is a girl aged 2 to 10 in good health and CMV-seronegative.

A remark on this clone: In the same sample, other DNA sequences code for this CDR3. The CDR3 region is CASSAQGGNQPQHF. The CDR3 DNA reads TGTGCCAGCAGCGCTCAGGGGGGAAATCAGCCCCAGCATTTT. The chain has TRBV9 and TRBJ1-5; 7 bases agree with TRBD1. V was pared by 3 bases and J by 4 bases, with 4 bases of the junction left unmatched. This CDR3 has 14 residues. CDR1 and CDR2 from the germline V gene are SGDLS and YYNGEE.

This clone has a handful of counts. The chain joins TRBV7-2 to TRBJ2-1, with D unclear. This CDR3 is built from 12 residues. CDR1 is SGHTA and CDR2 is FQGNSA in the germline V gene. Deletions cut 4 bases from V and 12 bases from J, with 13 bases between. The CDR3 loop reads CASSSRRLGQFF. The CDR3 DNA is TGTGCCAGCAGCTCCCGGCGGCTTGGGCAGTTCTTC.

The CDR3 DNA sequence: TGTGCCAGCACCTCACAGGGGACAGTTTACGAGCAGTACTTC. Its translation is CASTSQGTVYEQYF. The chain recombines TRBV6-1 with TRBJ2-7; 7 bases align to TRBD1. The CDR3 is 14 amino acids. CDR1 is MNHNS, CDR2 SASEGT, per germline. With V trimmed by 7 bases and J by 4 bases, 10 bases remained unmatched.

The CDR3 DNA is TGCAGCGTTGAAAGACCCGGGAGCACAGATACGCAGTATTTT. This translates into CSVERPGSTDTQYF. This chain uses TRBV29-1 with TRBJ2-3; no clear D. Germline CDR1 is SQVTM and CDR2 is ANQGSEA. The V end lost 2 bases, the J end lost 0 bases, and 9 bases lay between the germline ends. The CDR3 spans 14 residues.

The J gene is TRBJ2-5, the V gene TRBV14; D is uncertain. The CDR3 has 12 amino acids. CDR1 and CDR2 from the germline V gene are SGHDN and FVKESK. V was pared by 7 bases and J by 5 bases, with 11 bases between. The CDR3 protein is CASKILRETQYF. The CDR3 DNA sequence: TGTGCCAGCAAAATTCTACGGGAGACCCAGTACTTC.

This chain connects TRBV28 to TRBJ2-5; 7 positions agree with TRBD2. The CDR3 loop spans 14 amino acids. With V trimmed by 3 bases and J by 10 bases, 11 bases remained unmatched. CDR1 and CDR2 (germline): MDHEN, SYDVKM. The CDR3 bases are TGTGCCAGCAGTTTCTCCTCCCGGGGGGATGGCCAGTACTTC. Translated: CASSFSSRGDGQYF.

The chain is built from TRBV4-2 and TRBJ2-2; a weak D match, TRBD2 (7 bases). CDR3 length equals 17 residues. Germline V gene lookup returns CDR1 LGHNA and CDR2 YNFKEQ. V lost 0 bases and J lost 5, with 16 bases in between. CDR3 protein: CASSQDREAGVTGELFF. CDR3 bases: TGTGCCAGCAGCCAAGATCGGGAGGCAGGGGTGACCGGGGAGCTGTTTTTT.

This clone was observed once. The V call is TRBV4-1, the J call TRBJ1-4; weak D call: TRBD1 (6 bases). V shed 1 base and J shed 2 bases, with 11 bases lying between them. CDR1 is MGHRA and CDR2 is YSYEKL in the germline V gene. CDR3 length: 16 amino acids. This CDR3 reads CASSQGYRATNEKLFF. CDR3 DNA sequence: TGCGCCAGCAGCCAAGGTTACAGGGCGACTAATGAAAAACTGTTTTTT.

This clone has only one observation. V gene TRBV7-9 combines with J gene TRBJ2-3; tentatively, D is TRBD2 (6 bases). Looked up from germline, CDR1 is SEHNR and CDR2 is FQNEAQ (reference sequence). The CDR3 is 14 residues long. V gave up 5 bases and J gave up 2 bases, with 11 bases separating them. CDR3 nucleotide sequence: TGTGCCAGCAGCAACGGGGGTAACACAGATACGCAGTATTTT. Its protein is CASSNGGNTDTQYF.

This sequence joins TRBV5-1 and TRBJ2-3, with 8 positions matching TRBD1. V gave up 4 bases and J gave up 4 bases; unmatched junction bases: 5. The CDR3 runs 14 residues. CDR1 is SGHRS, CDR2 YFSETQ, per germline. DNA of the CDR3: TGCGCCAGCAGCGTAGGACAGGGCGCAGATACGCAGTATTTT. Amino acids: CASSVGQGADTQYF.

The CDR3 DNA reads as TGTGCTAGTGGCCTAACAGGGGGCGCAGGGGACACTGAAGCTTTCTTT. Its protein product is CASGLTGGAGDTEAFF. The V gene is TRBV12-5, the J gene TRBJ1-1; 9 bases align to TRBD1. Germline CDR1 LGHNT, CDR2 FRNRAP. The CDR3 has 16 residues. V trimming: 6 bases; J trimming: 3 bases; junction bases outside the gene matches: 11.

The chain carries TRBV11-3 and TRBJ2-4; possible D gene TRBD1, 6 bases. Trimming left V 6 bases short and J 3 bases short, with 18 bases between. CDR1 is SGHNT and CDR2 is YENEEA in the germline V gene. This CDR3 is 16 amino acids long. CDR3 bases: TGTGCCAGCAGTTCAGGGGAGTTATTGTTCAAAAACATTCAGTACTTC. It yields the protein CASSSGELLFKNIQYF.

The CDR3 bases are TGTGCCAGCAGCTTAGGACGGGAGACCCAGTACTTC. Its protein is CASSLGRETQYF. J is TRBJ2-5 and V is TRBV13; D uncertain. This CDR3 spans 12 amino acids. V dropped 0 bases and J dropped 5 bases, with 4 bases sitting between them. Germline CDR1 is PRHDT and CDR2 is FYEKMQ (reference sequence). Based on the CDR3 plus reference TRBV13 and TRBJ2-5, the full variable domain is AAGVIQSPRHLIKEKRETATLKCYPIPRHDTVYWYQQGPGQDPQFLISFYEKMQSDKGSIPDRFSAQQFSDYHSELNMSSLELGDSALYFCASSLGRETQYFGPGTRLLVL.

This chain joins TRBV28 and TRBJ2-5, with a possible D match to TRBD2 (5 bases). Germline values: CDR1 MDHEN, CDR2 SYDVKM. There are 16 residues in the CDR3. Trimming stripped 1 base from V and 7 bases from J, with 19 bases between. This chain's CDR3 is CASSLFGRVQLGTQYF. In DNA form, the CDR3 reads TGTGCCAGCAGTTTATTCGGGCGGGTTCAATTAGGGACCCAGTACTTC.

The chain joins TRBV10-2 to TRBJ2-7; 11 bases fit TRBD2. With V trimmed by 7 bases and J by 3 bases, 8 bases remained unmatched. There are 15 residues in the CDR3. The germline gives CDR1 WSHSY, CDR2 SAAADI. CDR3 sequence (DNA): TGCGCCAGCAAGCTAGCGGGAGGCCCAAACTACGAGCAGTACTTC. Its protein product is CASKLAGGPNYEQYF.

The chain carries TRBV6-1 and TRBJ2-7; a weak D match, TRBD1 (5 bases). CDR1 MNHNS and CDR2 SASEGT come from the germline V gene. CDR3 length: 15 residues. V was trimmed by 0 bases and J by 4 bases, leaving 13 bases between them. The CDR3 nucleotides read TGTGCCAGCAGTGAAGCCAAAGGGGTCAAGTACGAGCAGTACTTC. This translates into CASSEAKGVKYEQYF.

The V and J genes are TRBV19 and TRBJ2-3; 7 positions agree with TRBD1. Germline V gene data show CDR1 as LNHDA and CDR2 as SQIVND (reference sequence). With V trimmed by 4 bases and J by 2 bases, 3 bases remained unmatched. The CDR3 spans 14 residues. The CDR3 loop is CASSTQGFTDTQYF. In DNA form, the CDR3 reads TGTGCCAGTAGTACACAGGGGTTCACAGATACGCAGTATTTT.

The chain combines TRBV4-3 with TRBJ2-1, with D perhaps TRBD1 (5 bases). Germline V gene data show CDR1 as LGHNA and CDR2 as YSLEER. V was pared by 1 base and J by 5 bases, with 6 bases between. This CDR3 contains 13 residues. CDR3 in DNA: TGCGCCAGCAGCCAAGGGGGCCACAATGAGCAGTTCTTC. Protein sequence: CASSQGGHNEQFF.

The chain recombines TRBV6-6 with TRBJ1-2; D not certain. V was cut by 6 bases and J by 0 bases, with 11 bases left in between. This CDR3 region has 14 residues. Germline lookup yields CDR1 MNHNY and CDR2 SVGAGI (reference sequence). CDR3 amino acids: CASSPSISNYGYTF. CDR3 nucleotides: TGTGCCAGCAGCCCCTCTATCTCTAACTATGGCTACACCTTC.

This sequence joins TRBV2 and TRBJ1-1; 7 bases are shared with TRBD1. The CDR3 runs 14 residues. Germline V gene data show CDR1 as SNHLY and CDR2 as FYNNEI. Trimming cost V 7 bases and J 0 bases; bases outside gene matches: 5. CDR3 sequence reads: CASTPTGMNTEAFF. In DNA, the CDR3 is TGTGCCAGCACACCGACAGGGATGAACACTGAAGCTTTCTTT.

This chain connects TRBV25-1 to TRBJ2-1; 9 nucleotides align to TRBD2. Per germline, CDR1 MGHDK and CDR2 SYGVNS. The CDR3 totals 14 residues. J gave up 6 bases and V 11 bases, and 11 bases lay outside the gene matches. CDR3 nucleotide sequence: TGTGCCTCCACCGTGGCGGGAGGGAGCAATGAGCAGTTCTTC. This sequence encodes CASTVAGGSNEQFF. Full variable domain (missing parts from reference TRBV25-1 and TRBJ2-1): EADIYQTPRYLVIGTGKKITLECSQTMGHDKMYWYQQDPGMELHLIHYSYGVNSTEKGDLSSESTVSRIRTEHFPLTLESARPSHTSQYLCASTVAGGSNEQFFGPGTRLTVL.